This T cell receptor beta chain came from a study of T cell changes during pregnancy in multiple sclerosis. TCRdb keeps only in-frame clones here, not all; method: immunoSEQ multiplex PCR. The sample carries 40,000 to 60,000 clones, under 90% recorded once. The length of the CDR3 is 12 residues. Germline-derived CDR1 and CDR2 are SEHNR and FQNEAQ (reference sequence). V lost 5 bases and J 3 bases, leaving 5 bases between the germline ends. The sequence derives from a female donor in good health, enrolled as a control in a pregnancy study. This specimen was peripheral blood, taken in the first trimester of pregnancy. The chain couples TRBV7-9 to TRBJ2-1; D is undetermined. The DNA of the CDR3 is TGTGCCAGCAGCCTACTCTACAATGAGCAGTTCTTC. It codes for CASSLLYNEQFF. Based on the CDR3 plus reference TRBV7-9 and TRBJ2-1, the full variable domain is DTGVSQNPRHKITKRGQNVTFRCDPISEHNRLYWYRQTLGQGPEFLTYFQNEAQLEKSRLLSDRFSAERPKGSFSTLEIQRTEQGDSAMYLCASSLLYNEQFFGPGTRLTVL.